Detailed here is one TCR beta chain. The data were produced by immunoSEQ multiplex PCR, yet TCRdb's version contains in-frame clones alone and is incomplete. The table has approximately 100,000 clones, over 85% seen once; the top ten hold roughly 0.8%. These data are taken from a study of OX40 agonist ivuxolimab in advanced cancers. As for the study in general: Males comprised approximately 81% of the group, whose mean age was approximately 60 years (range roughly 20 to 85).

The CDR3 has 15 amino acids. V was shortened by 3 bases and J by 8 bases, with 17 bases between the two germline ends. Per germline, CDR1 SGHAT and CDR2 FQDESV (reference sequence). Material: CD4+ or CD8+ T cells sorted from blood, obtained in a trial of the OX40 agonist ivuxolimab. The V call is TRBV11-1, the J call TRBJ2-4; D not certain. The receptor comes from an adult with an advanced solid tumor such as melanoma, head and neck, liver or kidney cancer. The CDR3 loop reads CASSLLVPPGDIQYF. As DNA, the CDR3 is TGTGCCAGCAGCTTGCTAGTCCCCCCTGGGGACATTCAGTACTTC.